This T cell receptor beta chain was recovered during a study of OX40 agonist ivuxolimab in advanced cancers. Study-level results: Normalized expansion of T-cell clones was also low for some nonresponders.

The table came from immunoSEQ multiplex PCR; TCRdb's copy has only in-frame clones and leaves some out. The data hold 30,000 to 35,000 clones, with 90% to 95% observed a single time. Losses at the gene ends were 4 bases for V and 4 bases for J; bases not matched to a gene: 5. Germline CDR1 reads MDHEN; CDR2 reads SYDVKM. The CDR3 loop spans 14 amino acids. Sampled blood was obtained at baseline, cycle 4 day 1, and cycle 7 day 1. Remarks on this clone: What it binds is not known.

The clonotype was recovered from an adult with an advanced solid tumor such as melanoma, head and neck, liver or kidney cancer. The chain couples TRBV28 to TRBJ1-2; 8 bases agree with TRBD1. The sequences come from CD4+ or CD8+ T cells sorted from blood, collected in a trial of the OX40 agonist ivuxolimab. The CDR3 spells CASSWTGTGYGYTF. DNA for the CDR3: TGTGCCAGCAGTTGGACAGGGACTGGCTATGGCTACACCTTC.